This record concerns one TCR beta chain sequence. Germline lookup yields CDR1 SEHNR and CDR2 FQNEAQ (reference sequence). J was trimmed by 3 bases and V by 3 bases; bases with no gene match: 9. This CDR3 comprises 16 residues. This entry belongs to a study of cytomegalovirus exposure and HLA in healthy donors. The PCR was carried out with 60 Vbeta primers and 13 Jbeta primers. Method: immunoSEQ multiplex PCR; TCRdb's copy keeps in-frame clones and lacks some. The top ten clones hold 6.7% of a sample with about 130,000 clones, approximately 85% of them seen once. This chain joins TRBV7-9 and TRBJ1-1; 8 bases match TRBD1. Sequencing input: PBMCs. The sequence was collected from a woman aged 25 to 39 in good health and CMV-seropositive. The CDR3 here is CASSFHPGQGHTEAFF. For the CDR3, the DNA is TGTGCCAGCAGCTTCCACCCCGGACAGGGCCACACTGAAGCTTTCTTT.